One sample yielded the 10 T cell receptor beta chains listed below, sequenced in a study of T cell responses to AZD1222 COVID-19 vaccine. The method was immunoSEQ multiplex PCR; TCRdb's version includes in-frame clones alone and lacks a portion of them. The sample carries 75,000 to 100,000 clones, around 90% recorded once. The material was peripheral blood, obtained on day 0 of AZD1222 vaccination. These receptors were collected from an adult in good health.

V usage is TRBV25-1 and J usage is TRBJ2-7; 12 bases map to TRBD1. The CDR3 spans 15 residues. The ends lost 3 bases at V and 6 bases at J; junction bases unmatched: 6. CDR1 MGHDK and CDR2 SYGVNS come from the germline V gene. This chain's CDR3 is CASSDPGTGGVEQYF. CDR3 DNA sequence: TGTGCCAGCAGTGACCCCGGGACAGGGGGCGTCGAGCAGTACTTC.

The J gene is TRBJ2-1, the V gene TRBV19; D gene unclear. The V gene's germline CDR1 is LNHDA and CDR2 SQIVND (reference sequence). V was cut by 7 bases and J by 6 bases, with 7 bases left in between. This CDR3 region has 11 residues. The CDR3 reads CASKEFNEQFF. The DNA of the CDR3 is TGTGCCAGTAAGGAGTTCAATGAGCAGTTCTTC.

The V and J genes are TRBV24-1 and TRBJ2-7; D tentatively reads TRBD1 or TRBD2 (5 bases each). V was clipped by 4 bases and J by 7 bases, with 16 bases between them. Per the germline V gene, CDR1 is KGHDR and CDR2 is SFDVKD. There are 14 residues in the CDR3. CDR3: CATSDHGTPGEQYF. CDR3 DNA sequence: TGTGCCACCAGTGACCATGGGACGCCGGGGGAGCAGTACTTC.

The chain has TRBV19 and TRBJ2-7, with unresolved D. V lost 5 bases, J lost 2 bases, and 10 bases lay in between. Germline V gene lookup returns CDR1 LNHDA and CDR2 SQIVND (reference sequence). This CDR3 has 13 amino acids. DNA of the CDR3: TGTGCCAGTAGTGGGTTGGCCCCCTACGAGCAGTACTTC. Amino acid sequence: CASSGLAPYEQYF.

The chain has TRBV2 and TRBJ2-7; tentative D call: TRBD1 (5 bases). Germline-derived CDR1 and CDR2 are SNHLY and FYNNEI. The CDR3 covers 17 residues. The ends were cut back, 2 bases at V and 5 bases at J, with 22 bases in the middle. CDR3 bases: TGTGCCAGCAGTGAACCCAAATCTTCAGGGTACCTCCACGAGCAGTACTTC. It translates to CASSEPKSSGYLHEQYF.

The chain combines TRBV15 with TRBJ2-5; TRBD1 aligns across 9 bases. V trimming: 1 base; J trimming: 5 bases; junction bases outside the gene matches: 11. This CDR3 region has 17 residues. From germline, CDR1 is LNHNV and CDR2 YYDKDF (reference sequence). This chain's CDR3 is CATSRVRGQGPGETQYF. In nucleotides, the CDR3 is TGTGCCACCAGCAGAGTGCGGGGACAGGGACCGGGGGAGACCCAGTACTTC.

The chain recombines TRBV5-7 with TRBJ2-7, with TRBD1 matching 9 bases. Being an ORF, TRBV5-7 has a function that is uncertain. CDR3 size: 15 residues. V dropped 5 bases and J dropped 3; count of bases not matched to a gene: 9. The CDR3 here is CASRRGTGCNYEQYF. For the CDR3, the DNA is TGTGCCAGCAGAAGAGGGACAGGGTGTAACTACGAGCAGTACTTC.

The genes are TRBV23-1 and TRBJ1-1; no reliable D call. TRBV23-1 is placed among ORFs of uncertain function. Between the trimmed V and J ends, which lost 7 bases and 0 bases, there was a span of 12 bases. The CDR3 runs 14 residues. CDR3 in DNA: TGCGCCAGCATATCGAAAATATTGAACACTGAAGCTTTCTTT. Amino acid sequence: CASISKILNTEAFF.

As regards this clone: The junction shows a germline mismatch at one end, possibly a read error. The chain combines TRBV7-9 with TRBJ2-7, with a weak D call TRBD2 (5 bases). The germline V gene has CDR1 SEHNR and CDR2 FQNEAQ (reference sequence). CDR3 length equals 13 residues. CDR3 nucleotides: TGTGCCAGCAGCTTAGCCGAATCGAGCGGCACCTTTTTC. Amino acids: CASSLAESSGTFF.

This sequence joins TRBV28 and TRBJ2-7; 7 positions agree with TRBD1. The germline V gene has CDR1 MDHEN and CDR2 SYDVKM. The CDR3 spans 12 residues. V was pared by 10 bases and J by 5 bases, with 8 bases of the junction left unmatched. The CDR3 DNA reads TGTGCCACTACGAGGGGGCAAGACGAGCAGTACTTC. It specifies CATTRGQDEQYF.